Reported below is one T cell receptor (beta chain). The entry originates in a study of T cell repertoires in cytomegalovirus infection. Study context: A matching HLA type, together with CMV infection, was signaled by public TCR beta signatures.

V lost 0 bases, J lost 4 bases, and 9 bases lay in between. CDR1 is LGHDT and CDR2 is YNNKEL in the germline V gene (reference sequence). The CDR3 has 14 amino acids. Each CDR3 protein is one row after TCRdb ran MiXCR on the reads. The table has approximately 140,000 distinct CDR3 sequences, approximately 9.2% seen once. This TCR was sampled from a human donor in good health (CMV status not recorded). Some clones in this sample may be carry-over from other donors' samples. V usage is TRBV3-1 and J usage is TRBJ1-2, with D possibly matching TRBD1 (5 bases). The specimen sequenced was PBMCs. CDR3 DNA sequence: TGTGCCAGCAGCCAAGAAACAGGTCTCTATGGCTACACCTTC. Its translation is CASSQETGLYGYTF.